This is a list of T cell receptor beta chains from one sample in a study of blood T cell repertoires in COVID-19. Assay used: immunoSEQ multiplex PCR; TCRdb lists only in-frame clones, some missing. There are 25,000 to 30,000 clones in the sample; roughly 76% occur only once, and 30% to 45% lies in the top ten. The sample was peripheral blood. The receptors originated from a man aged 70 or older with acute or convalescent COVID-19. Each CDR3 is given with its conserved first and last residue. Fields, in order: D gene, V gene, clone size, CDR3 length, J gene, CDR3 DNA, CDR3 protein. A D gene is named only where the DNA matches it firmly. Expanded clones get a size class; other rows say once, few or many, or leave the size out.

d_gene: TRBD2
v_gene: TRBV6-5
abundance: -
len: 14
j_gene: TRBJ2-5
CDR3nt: TGTGCCAGCACCGCGGCGGGGGGTATGGAGACCCAGTACTTC
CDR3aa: CASTAAGGMETQYF

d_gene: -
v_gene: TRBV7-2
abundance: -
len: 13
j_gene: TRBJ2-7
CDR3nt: TGTGCCAGCAGCTCGACAGCCGCCTACGAGCAGTACTTC
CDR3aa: CASSSTAAYEQYF

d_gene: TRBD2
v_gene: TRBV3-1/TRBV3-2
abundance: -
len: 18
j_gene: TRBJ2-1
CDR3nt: TGTGCCAGCAGCCAAGCAGGATCCCCGGGACTAGGGGCCTATGAGCAGTTCTTC
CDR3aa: CASSQAGSPGLGAYEQFF

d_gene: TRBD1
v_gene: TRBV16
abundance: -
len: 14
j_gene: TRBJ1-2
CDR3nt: TGTGCCAGCAGCTTGACAGGGGCCGAATATGGCTACACCTTC
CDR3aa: CASSLTGAEYGYTF

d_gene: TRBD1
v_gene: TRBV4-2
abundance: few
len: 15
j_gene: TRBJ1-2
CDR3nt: TGTGCCAGCAGCCCAGGTCAGGGGGGCACTCAAGGCTACACCTTC
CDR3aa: CASSPGQGGTQGYTF

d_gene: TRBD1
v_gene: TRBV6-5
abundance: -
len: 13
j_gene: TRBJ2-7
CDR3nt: TGTGCCAGCAGCCGACAGGGAACCTACGAGCAGTACTTC
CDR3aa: CASSRQGTYEQYF

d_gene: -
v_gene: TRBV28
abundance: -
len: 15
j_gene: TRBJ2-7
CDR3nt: TGTGCCAGCAGCGTGGGGGGGCAGAAGGTTAACGAGCAGTACTTC
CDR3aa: CASSVGGQKVNEQYF

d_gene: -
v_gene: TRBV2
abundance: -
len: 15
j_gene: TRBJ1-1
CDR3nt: TGTGCCAGCAGGGGCGGAAGGACAGTCAACACTGAAGCTTTCTTT
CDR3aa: CASRGGRTVNTEAFF

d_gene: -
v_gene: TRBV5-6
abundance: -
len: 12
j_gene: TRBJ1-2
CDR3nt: TGTGCCAGCAGCTTGCGGTCTTTTGGCTACACCTTC
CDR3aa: CASSLRSFGYTF

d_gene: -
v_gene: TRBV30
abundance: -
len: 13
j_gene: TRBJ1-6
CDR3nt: TGTGCCTGCGGGACTCTCCGCGGTTCACCCCTCCACTTT
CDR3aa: CACGTLRGSPLHF

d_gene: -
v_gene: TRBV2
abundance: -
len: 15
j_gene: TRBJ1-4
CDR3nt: TGTGCCAGCAGTGATGGATCCGGGGAGAATGAAAAACTGTTTTTT
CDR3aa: CASSDGSGENEKLFF

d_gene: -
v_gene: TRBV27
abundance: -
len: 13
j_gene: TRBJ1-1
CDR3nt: TGTGCCAGCAGTTTACTTATGAACACTGAAGCTTTCTTT
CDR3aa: CASSLLMNTEAFF

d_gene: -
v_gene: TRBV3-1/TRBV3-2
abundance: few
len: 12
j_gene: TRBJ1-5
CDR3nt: TGTGCCAGCGGTACCCAGGGGCAGCCCCAGCATTTT
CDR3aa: CASGTQGQPQHF

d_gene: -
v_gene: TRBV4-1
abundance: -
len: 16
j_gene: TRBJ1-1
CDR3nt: TGCGCCAGCAGCCAAGAGGGAGGGAGGCGTGAAGTGTCTGCTTTCTTT
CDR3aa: CASSQEGGRREVSAFF

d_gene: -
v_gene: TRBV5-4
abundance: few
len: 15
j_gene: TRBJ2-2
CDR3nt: TGTGCCAGCAGCTTGGGCCTGGCGGGCACCGGGGAGCTGTTTTTT
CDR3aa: CASSLGLAGTGELFF

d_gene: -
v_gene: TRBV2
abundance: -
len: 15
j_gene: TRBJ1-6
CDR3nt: TGTGCCAGCATGTTGCGGGACCCCGGTTATTCACCCCTCCACTTT
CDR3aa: CASMLRDPGYSPLHF

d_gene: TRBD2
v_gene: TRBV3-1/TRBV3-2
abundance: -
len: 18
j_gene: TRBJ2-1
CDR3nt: TGTGCCAGCAGCCAAAGATTCGGTGCTAGCGGGAGAAGTAATGAGCAGTTCTTC
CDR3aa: CASSQRFGASGRSNEQFF

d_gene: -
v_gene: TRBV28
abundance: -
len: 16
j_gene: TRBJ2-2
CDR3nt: TGTGCCAGCAGTTCATTCGATCGGGGGATTCTCGGGGAGCTGTTTTTT
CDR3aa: CASSSFDRGILGELFF

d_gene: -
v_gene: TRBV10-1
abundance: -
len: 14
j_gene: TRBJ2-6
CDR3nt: TGCGCCAGCAGTGAGCGGTCTGGGGCCAACGTCCTGACTTTC
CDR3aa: CASSERSGANVLTF

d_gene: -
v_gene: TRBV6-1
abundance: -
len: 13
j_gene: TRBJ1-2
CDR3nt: TGTGCCAGCAGTGAAGAACAGGGTAGTCGCTACACCTTC
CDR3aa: CASSEEQGSRYTF

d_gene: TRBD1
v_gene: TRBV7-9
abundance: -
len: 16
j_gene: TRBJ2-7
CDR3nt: TGTGCCAGCAGCCCGACGCGACAGGGGGGTTACTACGAGCAGTACTTC
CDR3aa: CASSPTRQGGYYEQYF

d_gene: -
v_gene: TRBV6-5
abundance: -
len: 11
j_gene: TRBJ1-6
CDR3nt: TGTGCCAGCAGGCTAGAGGGACCCCTCCACTTT
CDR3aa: CASRLEGPLHF

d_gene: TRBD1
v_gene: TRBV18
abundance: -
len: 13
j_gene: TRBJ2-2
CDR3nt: TGTGCCAGCTCGGGACGGGACAGCGGGGAGCTGTTTTTT
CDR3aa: CASSGRDSGELFF

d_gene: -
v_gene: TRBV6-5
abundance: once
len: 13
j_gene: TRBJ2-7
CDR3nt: TGTGCCAGCAGAGACTCGGGTGCTAACGAGCAGTACTTC
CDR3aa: CASRDSGANEQYF

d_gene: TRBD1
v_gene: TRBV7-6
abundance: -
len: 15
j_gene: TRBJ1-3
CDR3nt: TGTGCCAGCAGCTCGGGCAGGGGGCCTGGAAACACCATATATTTT
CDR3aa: CASSSGRGPGNTIYF